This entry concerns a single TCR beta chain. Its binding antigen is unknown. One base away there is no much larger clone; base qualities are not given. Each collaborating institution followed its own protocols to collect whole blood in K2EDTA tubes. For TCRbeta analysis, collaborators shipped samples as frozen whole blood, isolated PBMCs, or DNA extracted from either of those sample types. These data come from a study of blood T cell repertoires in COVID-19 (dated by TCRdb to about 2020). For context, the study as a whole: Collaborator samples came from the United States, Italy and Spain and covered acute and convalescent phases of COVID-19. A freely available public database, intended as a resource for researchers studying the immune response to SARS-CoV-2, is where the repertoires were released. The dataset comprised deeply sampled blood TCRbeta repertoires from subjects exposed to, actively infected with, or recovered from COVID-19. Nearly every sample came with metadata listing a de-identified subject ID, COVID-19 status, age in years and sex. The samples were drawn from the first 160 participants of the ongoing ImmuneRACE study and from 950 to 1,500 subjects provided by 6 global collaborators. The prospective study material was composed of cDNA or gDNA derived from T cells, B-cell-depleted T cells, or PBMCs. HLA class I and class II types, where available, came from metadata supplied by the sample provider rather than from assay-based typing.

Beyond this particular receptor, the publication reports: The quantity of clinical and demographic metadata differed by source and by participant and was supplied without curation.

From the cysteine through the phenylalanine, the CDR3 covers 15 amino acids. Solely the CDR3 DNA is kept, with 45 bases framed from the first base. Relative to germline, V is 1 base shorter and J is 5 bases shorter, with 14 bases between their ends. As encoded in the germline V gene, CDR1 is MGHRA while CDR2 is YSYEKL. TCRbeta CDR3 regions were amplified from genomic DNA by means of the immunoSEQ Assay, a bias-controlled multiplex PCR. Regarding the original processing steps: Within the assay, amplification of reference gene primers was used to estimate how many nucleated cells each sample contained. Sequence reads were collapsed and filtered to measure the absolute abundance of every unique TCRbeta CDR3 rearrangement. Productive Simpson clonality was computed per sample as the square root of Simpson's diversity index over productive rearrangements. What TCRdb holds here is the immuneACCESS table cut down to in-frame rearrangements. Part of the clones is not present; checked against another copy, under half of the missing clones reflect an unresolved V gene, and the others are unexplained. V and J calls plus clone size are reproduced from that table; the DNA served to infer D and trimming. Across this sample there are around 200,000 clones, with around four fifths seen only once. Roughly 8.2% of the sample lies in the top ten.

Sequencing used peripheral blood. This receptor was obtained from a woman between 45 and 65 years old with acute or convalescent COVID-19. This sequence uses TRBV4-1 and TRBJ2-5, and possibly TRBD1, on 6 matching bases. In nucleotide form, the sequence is TGCGCCAGCAGCCAAGGGTGGGCAGGGGAGGAGACCCAGTACTTC. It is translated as CASSQGWAGEETQYF.